This T cell receptor (beta chain) came from a study of T cell responses to AZD1222 COVID-19 vaccine. This clone was detected once. The method was immunoSEQ multiplex PCR; TCRdb's version includes in-frame clones alone and lacks a portion of them. Of roughly 150,000 clones in the sample, about 91% were seen once. V was cut by 3 bases and J by 0 bases, with 11 bases left in between. The germline V gene encodes CDR1 MDHEN and CDR2 SYDVKM. This CDR3 spans 15 amino acids. This TCR was sampled from an adult in good health. The chain recombines TRBV28 with TRBJ1-2, with D unresolved. Sequenced here: peripheral blood, sampled on day 0 of AZD1222 vaccination. Here the CDR3 reads CASSFTERANYGYTF. The CDR3 nucleotides read TGTGCCAGCAGTTTTACTGAGAGGGCTAACTATGGCTACACCTTC.